Below, one T cell receptor beta chain is given with its context. Its antigen is not yet known. No base-level quality is on record; no much larger clone is a single base apart. TCR beta CDR3 regions were amplified from genomic DNA using the immunoSEQ hsTCRB kit. An Illumina HiSeq system was used to carry out high-throughput TRB CDR3 sequencing. The source study handled its data this way. The immunoSEQ software was used to analyze the sequencing reads, and any nonproductive sequences containing premature stops or frame-shifts were left out. To calculate repertoire clonality, Shannon entropy was normalized by log2 of the number of unique productive sequences, and that value was subtracted from one. TCRdb took over this immuneACCESS table, retaining in-frame rearrangements with V and J assigned. Such tables are incomplete; in checked studies, under half of the missing clones stem from an unresolved V gene, and the remainder is unexplained. V and J calls and clone size come straight from that table; D and trimming were deduced from the DNA. The sample profile shows over 90,000 clones; roughly 96% of them were found once. The ten largest clones add up to approximately 3.1% of the sample.

CDR1 LNHDA and CDR2 SQIVND were looked up in the germline V gene (reference sequence). The junction carries 2 bases between V and J, which are trimmed by 8 bases and 0 bases respectively. Taken from cysteine to phenylalanine, the CDR3 has 11 residues. Only the CDR3 part of the read is kept: 33 bases, read in frame from the first base. These data belong to a study of T cells in pancreatic ductal adenocarcinoma (dated by TCRdb to 2017 to 2019). For context, the study as a whole: Surgically resected pancreatic ductal adenocarcinoma specimens were analyzed for the quantity, spatial distribution, and characteristics of both suppressive cells and tumor-infiltrating CD8+ T cells, an effort aimed at clarifying the adaptive T-cell response occurring naturally. Study-wide findings and limitations: T-cell clonality did not differ significantly between tumor and blood, with mean clonality roughly 0.1 in tumors and 0.055 to 0.08 in blood. Compared with tumor samples, blood samples had more total productive templates and approximately 8-fold more unique clonotypes. Comparisons of clonality between tumor and blood may be biased because tumors are enriched in CD45RO+ effector T cells rather than naive T cells, which biases the comparison toward lower diversity. Because most pancreatic cancer patients present with inoperable disease, the resected cohort was biased toward the minority with early-stage disease.

The selected pancreatic ductal adenocarcinoma patients had received surgery without neoadjuvant therapy. Peripheral blood was collected in heparin tubes, from which PBMCs were isolated by histopaque density gradient and cryopreserved in approximately 9.3% DMSO. Using the DNeasy Blood and Tissue Kit with Proteinase K and RNase treatment, genomic DNA was extracted from about 7 PBMC and 9 flash-frozen tumor specimens. This receptor was taken from a human donor with pancreatic ductal adenocarcinoma. Material: PBMCs. The chain is assembled from TRBV19 and TRBJ2-1; the D gene cannot be named for sure. The CDR3 here reads CASYSYNEQFF. Read as DNA, the sequence is TGTGCCAGTTACTCCTACAATGAGCAGTTCTTC.